These 17 T cell receptor beta chains share one sample of origin, sequenced in a study of blood T cell repertoires in COVID-19. This table comes from immunoSEQ multiplex PCR, and its TCRdb copy is limited to in-frame clones, with some not included. Among over 200,000 clones listed, around 89% were seen once. The sequencing sample was made of peripheral blood. These receptors all come from a man aged 60 to 69 who had recovered from COVID-19.

This CDR3 is CASSEMADNQPQHF. The DNA of the CDR3 is TGTGCCAGCAGTGAAATGGCAGACAATCAGCCCCAGCATTTT. The V and J genes are TRBV2 and TRBJ1-5; D is unclear. Trimming removed 2 bases at V and 3 bases at J, with 8 bases between. CDR3 length: 14 residues. Germline CDR1 reads SNHLY; CDR2 reads FYNNEI.

The chain links TRBV5-1 to TRBJ2-5, with 7 positions matching TRBD2. CDR1 is SGHRS, CDR2 YFSETQ, per germline. J was trimmed by 5 bases and V by 0 bases; bases with no gene match: 4. The CDR3 has 14 amino acids. CDR3 nucleotide sequence: TGCGCCAGCAGCTTGGGGGACTATGGGGAGACCCAGTACTTC. Residues: CASSLGDYGETQYF.

The chain uses TRBV6-5 and TRBJ2-2; D ambiguous. Germline V gene data show CDR1 as MNHEY and CDR2 as SVGAGI. This CDR3 region has 14 residues. Trimming left V 5 bases short and J 6 bases short, with 13 bases between. CDR3 in amino acids: CASSTPSGAGELFF. In DNA, the CDR3 is TGTGCCAGCAGTACCCCTTCAGGCGCCGGGGAGCTGTTTTTT.

The sample holds one count of this clone. The CDR3 loop is CASSLRGLTYEQYF. For the CDR3, the DNA is TGTGCCAGCAGTCTAAGGGGGTTAACCTACGAGCAGTACTTC. The chain uses TRBV27 and TRBJ2-7; tentative D call: TRBD1 (6 bases). The CDR3 covers 14 residues. V was clipped by 5 bases and J by 2 bases, with 13 bases between them. CDR1 is MNHEY and CDR2 is SMNVEV in the germline V gene (reference sequence).

The CDR3 sequence: CATSDTRTSFDTQYF. CDR3 DNA: TGTGCCACCAGTGATACCCGGACTAGTTTCGATACGCAGTATTTT. This sequence joins TRBV24-1 and TRBJ2-3, with TRBD2 matching 7 bases. Per the germline V gene, CDR1 is KGHDR and CDR2 is SFDVKD. V lost 3 bases to trimming and J lost 6 bases; unmatched junction nucleotides: 8. The CDR3 runs to 15 residues.

V gene TRBV18 combines with J gene TRBJ2-3; no reliable D call. CDR3 length: 13 residues. V was shortened by 4 bases and J by 6 bases, with 11 bases between the two germline ends. Germline loops: CDR1 KGHSH, CDR2 LQKENI. The CDR3 DNA is TGTGCCAGCTCACTCCTCCCGGAGGATACGCAGTATTTT. Amino acids: CASSLLPEDTQYF.

V usage is TRBV7-3 and J usage is TRBJ2-1, with TRBD2 as a possible D gene (6 bases). Trimming removed 4 bases from V and 10 bases from J, with 23 bases in between. This CDR3 region has 16 residues. In germline, CDR1 is SGHTA, CDR2 FQGTGA. CDR3 DNA: TGTGCCAGCAGCTCAAACATCCGGGACTCCCTTCAGGAGCAGTTCTTC. Translating gives CASSSNIRDSLQEQFF. Together with reference TRBV7-3 and TRBJ2-1, the CDR3 gives the full variable domain: GAGVSQTPSNKVTEKGKYVELRCDPISGHTALYWYRQSLGQGPEFLIYFQGTGAADDSGLPNDRFFAVRPEGSVSTLKIQRTERGDSAVYLCASSSNIRDSLQEQFFGPGTRLTVL.

The gene calls are TRBV6-5 and TRBJ1-1, with D tentatively TRBD1 (5 bases). The V end was cut by 1 base, the J end by 1 base, with 13 bases between. The CDR3 runs 16 residues. Germline-derived CDR1 and CDR2 are MNHEY and SVGAGI. CDR3 sequence (DNA): TGTGCCAGCAGTTACTGGCAGGGCGGGGGGAACACTGAAGCTTTCTTT. Translation gives CASSYWQGGGNTEAFF.

The V gene is TRBV27, the J gene TRBJ1-1, with D unresolved. The CDR3 has 15 amino acids. Trimming took 7 bases from V and 1 from J, leaving 16 bases between them. CDR1 is MNHEY, CDR2 SMNVEV, per germline (reference sequence). CDR3 sequence reads: CASTFRRGTNTEAFF. The CDR3 DNA sequence: TGTGCCAGCACTTTTCGCCGGGGAACGAACACTGAAGCTTTCTTT.

This chain joins TRBV5-6 and TRBJ2-3, with 14 bases lining up with TRBD2. CDR1 is SGHDT and CDR2 is YYEEEE in the germline V gene. The V segment lost 4 bases and the J segment 5 bases; nucleotides outside the gene matches: 9. This CDR3 has 17 residues. CDR3 sequence: CASSDPGTSGGLDTQYF. CDR3 sequence (DNA): TGTGCCAGCAGCGACCCCGGGACTAGCGGGGGTTTAGATACGCAGTATTTT.

This chain links TRBV21-1 with TRBJ1-1; the table calls TRBD1, which could not be checked here. TRBV21-1 constitutes a pseudogene. The CDR3 sequence is 16 residues long. The CDR3: CASSIFRDRAYTEAFF. CDR3 sequence (DNA): TGTGCCAGCAGCATATTTAGGGACAGAGCTTACACTGAAGCTTTCTTT.

The chain employs TRBV21-1 and TRBJ2-1; the table's D call of TRBD2 was not tested on the DNA. TRBV21-1 is a known pseudogene. The CDR3 loop spans 20 amino acids. CDR3: CASSKVSGLAGKSSYNEQFF. For the CDR3, the DNA is TGTGCCAGCAGCAAAGTGTCCGGACTAGCGGGGAAGAGCTCCTACAATGAGCAGTTCTTC.

This clone occurred a few times. In DNA form, the CDR3 reads TGTGCCACCAGCAGAGATCTCTCAGCGGGGAGGCAGTACTTC. This codes for CATSRDLSAGRQYF. The genes are TRBV15 and TRBJ2-7, with 7 bases aligning to TRBD2. Germline lookup yields CDR1 LNHNV and CDR2 YYDKDF (reference sequence). The CDR3 is 14 amino acids. V lost 0 bases, J lost 9 bases, and 8 bases stayed unmatched.

This clone was seen a few times. Other DNA sequences in this sample translate to the same CDR3. The chain recombines TRBV6-5 with TRBJ1-1; maybe TRBD1 (5 bases). The germline V gene has CDR1 MNHEY and CDR2 SVGAGI. The CDR3 totals 13 residues. Trimming took off 6 bases at V and 4 bases at J, with 12 bases between the two ends. This CDR3 is CASSRPGGTEAFF. The CDR3 coding sequence is TGTGCCAGCAGCCGGCCGGGGGGCACTGAAGCTTTCTTT.

The CDR3 sequence is CASSYGAEAFF. CDR3 in DNA: TGTGCCAGCAGTTACGGGGCAGAAGCTTTCTTT. The rearrangement uses TRBV6-2 or TRBV6-3 and TRBJ1-1; D possibly corresponds to TRBD1 (5 bases). CDR1 MNHEY and CDR2 SVGEGT come from the germline V gene. The CDR3 is 11 amino acids. The ends were cut back, 2 bases at V and 8 bases at J, with 6 bases in the middle.

The chain has TRBV19 and TRBJ1-5; no clear D gene. Between the trimmed V and J ends, which lost 5 bases and 4 bases, there was a span of 12 bases. The CDR3 totals 14 residues. Looked up from germline, CDR1 is LNHDA and CDR2 is SQIVND (reference sequence). In nucleotides, the CDR3 is TGTGCCAGTAGTGAGGCAGTATGGAATCAGCCCCAGCATTTT. Translated, it gives CASSEAVWNQPQHF.

This chain connects TRBV12-3 or TRBV12-4 to TRBJ2-5; D remains unclear. The V end lost 3 bases, the J end lost 5 bases, and 7 bases lay between the germline ends. CDR3 size: 12 residues. The CDR3 nucleotides read TGTGCCAGCAGTTTTGGCAGGGAGACCCAGTACTTC. Amino acids: CASSFGRETQYF.